The 23 T cell receptor beta chains reported below all come from one sample, sequenced in a study of blood T cell repertoires in COVID-19. Data came from immunoSEQ multiplex PCR; TCRdb stores just in-frame clones and leaves some out. The sample lists approximately 150,000 clones, around 84% seen once, with 7.5% to 8.5% in the top ten. Sequencing was performed on peripheral blood. These TCRs come from a woman aged 60 to 75 with acute or convalescent COVID-19.

This sequence joins TRBV7-3 and TRBJ2-3, with 8 bases matching TRBD2. The CDR3 runs to 15 residues. Germline V gene data show CDR1 as SGHTA and CDR2 as FQGTGA. The V gene end was trimmed by 2 bases and the J gene end by 2 bases; junction bases not matched to a gene: 3. For the CDR3, the DNA is TGTGCCAGCAGCTTATTCGGGGGGGACACAGATACGCAGTATTTT. This encodes CASSLFGGDTDTQYF.

This clone was found once. Here the CDR3 DNA reads TGCGCCAGCCGCTCGGACAGGGGTCACTCTGAAGCTTTCTTT. It encodes CASRSDRGHSEAFF. The rearrangement joins TRBV5-1 to TRBJ1-1; 9 bases match TRBD1. The V gene's germline CDR1 is SGHRS and CDR2 YFSETQ. The CDR3 runs 14 residues. V shed 7 bases, J shed 6 bases, and the junction held 10 bases outside the gene matches.

This sequence joins TRBV6-5 and TRBJ2-3, with 14 nucleotides matching TRBD2. The germline CDR1 and CDR2 sequences are MNHEY and SVGAGI. With V trimmed by 8 bases and J by 5 bases, 6 bases remained unmatched. CDR3 size: 15 residues. The CDR3 here is CASGLTSGGVDTQYF. CDR3 coding DNA: TGTGCCAGCGGCCTGACTAGCGGGGGGGTAGATACGCAGTATTTT.

This sequence joins TRBV9 and TRBJ2-1; D is possibly TRBD2 (7 bases). The CDR3 contains 18 residues. CDR1 is SGDLS and CDR2 is YYNGEE in the germline V gene. Trimming took off 3 bases at V and 6 bases at J, with 25 bases between the two ends. DNA of the CDR3: TGTGCCAGCAGCGCCTCCTCTGTCTGGGGGGGCCCCTTCAATGAGCAGTTCTTC. Its translation: CASSASSVWGGPFNEQFF.

The chain links TRBV12-3 or TRBV12-4 to TRBJ2-5; 8 bases are a match to TRBD2. The CDR3 consists of 13 residues. The V segment lost 9 bases and the J segment 4 bases; nucleotides outside the gene matches: 7. The CDR3 here is CASGRRGVETQYF. The CDR3 DNA reads TGTGCCAGTGGGCGGCGGGGGGTAGAGACCCAGTACTTC.

This clone was seen only once. The chain couples TRBV7-9 to TRBJ1-1; 10 bases line up with TRBD1. V was pared by 1 base and J by 1 base, with 0 bases of the junction left unmatched. Germline-derived CDR1 and CDR2 are SEHNR and FQNEAQ (reference sequence). The CDR3 is 15 residues long. This CDR3 reads CASSLGTGGNTEAFF. Written as DNA, the CDR3 is TGTGCCAGCAGCTTAGGGACAGGGGGGAACACTGAAGCTTTCTTT. Based on the CDR3 plus reference TRBV7-9 and TRBJ1-1, the full variable domain is DTGVSQNPRHKITKRGQNVTFRCDPISEHNRLYWYRQTLGQGPEFLTYFQNEAQLEKSRLLSDRFSAERPKGSFSTLEIQRTEQGDSAMYLCASSLGTGGNTEAFFGQGTRLTVV.

The rearrangement joins TRBV4-2 to TRBJ1-1; 7 positions match TRBD1. The CDR3 consists of 16 residues. Germline V gives CDR1 LGHNA, CDR2 YNFKEQ. J was trimmed by 5 bases and V by 0 bases; bases with no gene match: 9. CDR3: CASSQDVDRAGTEAFF. CDR3 nucleotides: TGTGCCAGCAGCCAAGATGTCGACAGGGCGGGAACTGAAGCTTTCTTT.

This sequence joins TRBV5-1 and TRBJ2-1; TRBD2 matches 7 bases. Germline V lookup: CDR1 SGHRS, CDR2 YFSETQ. The junction had 7 bases not matched to a gene; V was cut back by 4 bases and J by 3 bases. This CDR3 comprises 15 residues. CDR3 in DNA: TGCGCCAGCAGCGAGAGCGGGGCAGTCTACAATGAGCAGTTCTTC. Residues: CASSESGAVYNEQFF. The variable domain in full, with the rest retrieved from reference TRBV5-1 and TRBJ2-1, is KAGVTQTPRYLIKTRGQQVTLSCSPISGHRSVSWYQQTPGQGLQFLFEYFSETQRNKGNFPGRFSGRQFSNSRSEMNVSTLELGDSALYLCASSESGAVYNEQFFGPGTRLTVL.

This sequence joins TRBV5-4 and TRBJ2-7; D gene unclear. Trimming shortened V by 4 bases and J by 6 bases, and 17 bases separated the two germline ends. The germline V gene has CDR1 SGHNT and CDR2 YYREEE (reference sequence). The CDR3 runs to 14 residues. The CDR3 nucleotides read TGTGCCAGCAGCCCACGGGTCCTAACTGCCGAGCAGTACTTC. Residues: CASSPRVLTAEQYF.

The rearrangement joins TRBV7-9 to TRBJ2-1; D is undetermined. Trimming removed 3 bases from V and 3 bases from J, with 18 bases in between. This CDR3 is 17 amino acids long. Germline values: CDR1 SEHNR, CDR2 FQNEAQ (reference sequence). CDR3: CASSLVESMEFYNEQFF. In nucleotides, the CDR3 is TGTGCCAGCAGCTTGGTAGAGAGCATGGAGTTCTACAATGAGCAGTTCTTC.

The chain links TRBV11-3 to TRBJ2-7; maybe TRBD1 (5 bases). The V gene's germline CDR1 is SGHNT and CDR2 YENEEA. The CDR3 is made up of 13 amino acids. V was clipped by 0 bases and J by 3 bases, with 6 bases between them. The CDR3 protein is CASSLDRVYEQYF. The CDR3 bases are TGTGCCAGCAGCTTAGACAGGGTCTACGAGCAGTACTTC.

The J gene is TRBJ1-2, the V gene TRBV6-5, with 7 bases matching TRBD1. V trimming: 5 bases; J trimming: 2 bases; junction bases outside the gene matches: 8. Germline V CDR1 and CDR2: MNHEY, SVGAGI. This CDR3 has 15 amino acids. The CDR3 coding sequence is TGTGCCAGCAGTAAACAGGGGCCAAGGAACTATGGCTACACCTTC. It specifies CASSKQGPRNYGYTF.

The chain joins TRBV11-3 to TRBJ2-2; a possible D gene is TRBD2 (6 bases). The germline CDR1 and CDR2 sequences are SGHNT and YENEEA. The CDR3 length is 11 residues. Trimming took off 8 bases at V and 8 bases at J, with 9 bases between the two ends. This chain's CDR3 is CASARGGELFF. The CDR3, as DNA: TGTGCCAGCGCCCGGGGGGGGGAGCTGTTTTTT.

This clone has a single count. The chain carries TRBV9 and TRBJ2-2; the match to TRBD1 covers 10 bases. Germline values: CDR1 SGDLS, CDR2 YYNGEE. The CDR3 is 17 residues long. Trimming removed 3 bases from V and 8 bases from J; junction bases left unmatched: 13. The CDR3 DNA reads as TGTGCCAGCAGCGCCCTTTTGGGACAGGGGAGTGGTGGGGAGCTGTTTTTT. Its translation: CASSALLGQGSGGELFF.

The gene calls are TRBV5-1 and TRBJ1-2; 7 bases fit TRBD1. Germline loops: CDR1 SGHRS, CDR2 YFSETQ. The CDR3 length is 13 residues. J was trimmed by 7 bases and V by 7 bases; bases with no gene match: 10. CDR3 loop: CASGEDRASGYTF. The CDR3 coding sequence is TGCGCCAGCGGCGAAGACAGGGCGAGTGGCTACACCTTC.

This chain uses TRBV5-5 with TRBJ2-3, with 13 nucleotides matching TRBD2. CDR3 length: 17 amino acids. With 4 bases clipped from V and 4 bases from J, the junction kept 9 bases outside the gene matches. Germline V gene sequence: CDR1 SGHKS, CDR2 YYEKEE (reference sequence). Here the CDR3 DNA reads TGTGCCAGCAGCCTCGGGACTAGCGGGGAGGGGGCAGATACGCAGTATTTT. Translated, it gives CASSLGTSGEGADTQYF. Together with reference TRBV5-5 and TRBJ2-3, the CDR3 gives the full variable domain: DAGVTQSPTHLIKTRGQQVTLRCSPISGHKSVSWYQQVLGQGPQFIFQYYEKEERGRGNFPDRFSARQFPNYSSELNVNALLLGDSALYLCASSLGTSGEGADTQYFGPGTRLTVL.

This chain joins TRBV9 and TRBJ2-3; 11 nucleotides line up with TRBD2. The J segment lost 4 bases and the V segment lost 2 bases, leaving 9 bases of the junction unmatched. Germline V gene lookup returns CDR1 SGDLS and CDR2 YYNGEE. This CDR3 spans 17 amino acids. The CDR3 DNA reads as TGTGCCAGCAGCGTCGATAGCGGGGGGGCCCTCGCAGATACGCAGTATTTT. Protein: CASSVDSGGALADTQYF. Filled out from reference TRBV9 and TRBJ2-3, the complete variable domain reads DSGVTQTPKHLITATGQRVTLRCSPRSGDLSVYWYQQSLDQGLQFLIQYYNGEERAKGNILERFSAQQFPDLHSELNLSSLELGDSALYFCASSVDSGGALADTQYFGPGTRLTVL.

The chain uses TRBV5-6 and TRBJ1-5, with D possibly TRBD1 on 6 matching bases. Germline V gives CDR1 SGHDT, CDR2 YYEEEE. This CDR3 has 16 residues. V was trimmed by 0 bases and J by 3 bases, leaving 13 bases between them. The CDR3 here is CASSLGPGVYNQPQHF. CDR3 bases: TGTGCCAGCAGCTTGGGTCCAGGGGTCTACAATCAGCCCCAGCATTTT.

The chain recombines TRBV12-5 with TRBJ2-1, with 9 bases aligning to TRBD2. Germline trimming cut 1 base from V and 2 bases from J; bases unmatched to any gene: 3. This CDR3 contains 16 residues. Germline CDR1 LGHNT, CDR2 FRNRAP. The CDR3 loop reads CASGLGGGGAYNEQFF. CDR3 sequence (DNA): TGTGCTAGTGGTTTGGGAGGCGGGGGGGCCTACAATGAGCAGTTCTTC.

The gene calls are TRBV18 and TRBJ2-1, with 8 bases identical to TRBD2. CDR1 is KGHSH, CDR2 LQKENI, per germline. Trimming cost V 0 bases and J 9 bases; bases outside gene matches: 16. This CDR3 spans 18 amino acids. CDR3 DNA sequence: TGTGCCAGCTCACCACCGACTATGGGTAGCGGGGCCCAGGGTGAGCAGTTCTTC. It codes for CASSPPTMGSGAQGEQFF.

This rearrangement joins TRBV4-3 to TRBJ2-7; a possible D gene is TRBD2 (6 bases). This CDR3 spans 16 amino acids. Trimming pared 0 bases from V and 2 bases from J, leaving 14 bases between. Germline-derived CDR1 and CDR2 are LGHNA and YSLEER. The CDR3 spells CASSQDRGTSAYEQYF. The CDR3 nucleotides are TGCGCCAGCAGCCAAGATCGGGGGACGTCAGCCTACGAGCAGTACTTC.

V is TRBV30 and J is TRBJ1-3, with 8 positions matching TRBD1. J lost 2 bases, V lost 3 bases, and 6 bases had no gene match. Germline values: CDR1 GTSNPN, CDR2 SVGIG (reference sequence). The CDR3 extends over 15 amino acids. CDR3: CAWSPTQGAGNTIYF. In DNA form, the CDR3 reads TGTGCCTGGAGCCCAACACAGGGGGCTGGAAACACCATATATTTT.

The chain links TRBV12-3 or TRBV12-4 to TRBJ1-5; D is perhaps TRBD1 (5 bases). V lost 8 bases and J 5 bases, leaving 13 bases between the germline ends. The CDR3 is 13 amino acids. CDR3 in amino acids: CASGQGTHQPQHF. DNA of the CDR3: TGTGCCAGCGGGCAGGGTACTCATCAGCCCCAGCATTTT.